The 3 T cell receptor beta chains presented below share a single source sample, sequenced in a study of T cells in Graves' hyperthyroidism and ophthalmopathy. The CDR3 regions of TCR beta were amplified from RNA transcripts. HTBI primers were the set used in a first-round RT-PCR of the TCR CDR3. TCRdb itself ran the multiplex PCR reads through MiXCR, one entry per CDR3 protein. The sample shows hundreds of thousands of distinct CDR3 sequences, 12% to 15% of them seen only once. Sequences were obtained from blood. Receptors originate from a woman aged 18 to 35 with Graves' hyperthyroidism.

This clonotype has more than one count but fewer than ten. J is TRBJ1-2 and V is TRBV29-1, with D perhaps matching TRBD1 (6 bases). This CDR3 has 13 residues. Trimming took off 7 bases at V and 3 bases at J, with 15 bases between the two ends. CDR1 is SQVTM and CDR2 is ANQGSEA in the germline V gene. CDR3 in DNA: TGCAGCGCCGAGACTAGGGGGGACTATGGCTACACCTTC. Its protein is CSAETRGDYGYTF.

This clonotype has just a few counts. The genes are TRBV2 and TRBJ2-5; D may be TRBD1 or TRBD2 (5 bases each). Germline assignment: CDR1 SNHLY and CDR2 FYNNEI. Trimming took off 4 bases at V and 5 bases at J, with 17 bases between the two ends. The length of the CDR3 is 15 residues. The CDR3 region has the DNA TGTGCCAGCAGTGTAACAGCGGTTAAGGGGGAGACCCAGTACTTC. It yields the protein CASSVTAVKGETQYF. Combining the CDR3 with reference TRBV2 and TRBJ2-5 gives the whole variable domain EPEVTQTPSHQVTQMGQEVILRCVPISNHLYFYWYRQILGQKVEFLVSFYNNEISEKSEIFDDQFSVERPDGSNFTLKIRSTKLEDSAMYFCASSVTAVKGETQYFGPGTRLLVL.

Ten or more counts support this clonotype. The chain joins TRBV7-9 to TRBJ1-1; D may be TRBD1 (5 bases). The CDR3 is 15 residues long. The germline gives CDR1 SEHNR, CDR2 FQNEAQ (reference sequence). V was clipped by 6 bases and J by 1 base, with 15 bases between them. CDR3 residues: CASRPGAFGNTEAFF. CDR3 nucleotides: TGTGCCAGCAGACCCGGGGCGTTTGGGAACACTGAAGCTTTCTTT.